The clone carrying this T cell receptor (beta chain) was found many times. Its antigen is unknown. TCRdb reanalysed the 5' RACE reads using MiXCR and keeps one entry per CDR3 protein. The data hold approximately 65,000 distinct CDR3 sequences, with around 5% observed a single time. These data originate in a study of neurological immune-mediated disorders. Whole-study findings and limits: Levels of TCR clonal expansion peaked in HTLV-1-associated myelopathy and reached their lowest in multiple sclerosis, under those of healthy controls.

The study built unsorted libraries from 2 million PBMCs kept at -80 C. Germline loops: CDR1 SGHRS, CDR2 YFSETQ. This CDR3 contains 15 residues. Unmatched junction bases numbered 8, after V lost 1 base and J lost 4 bases. This chain joins TRBV5-1 and TRBJ2-7, with TRBD1 matching over 7 bases. This receptor was obtained from a human donor with multiple sclerosis. The donor label of this sample is uncertain. The specimen sequenced was PBMCs. CDR3 sequence reads: CASSLSTGVIYEQYF. For the CDR3, the DNA is TGCGCCAGCAGCTTGAGCACAGGGGTAATATACGAGCAGTACTTC.